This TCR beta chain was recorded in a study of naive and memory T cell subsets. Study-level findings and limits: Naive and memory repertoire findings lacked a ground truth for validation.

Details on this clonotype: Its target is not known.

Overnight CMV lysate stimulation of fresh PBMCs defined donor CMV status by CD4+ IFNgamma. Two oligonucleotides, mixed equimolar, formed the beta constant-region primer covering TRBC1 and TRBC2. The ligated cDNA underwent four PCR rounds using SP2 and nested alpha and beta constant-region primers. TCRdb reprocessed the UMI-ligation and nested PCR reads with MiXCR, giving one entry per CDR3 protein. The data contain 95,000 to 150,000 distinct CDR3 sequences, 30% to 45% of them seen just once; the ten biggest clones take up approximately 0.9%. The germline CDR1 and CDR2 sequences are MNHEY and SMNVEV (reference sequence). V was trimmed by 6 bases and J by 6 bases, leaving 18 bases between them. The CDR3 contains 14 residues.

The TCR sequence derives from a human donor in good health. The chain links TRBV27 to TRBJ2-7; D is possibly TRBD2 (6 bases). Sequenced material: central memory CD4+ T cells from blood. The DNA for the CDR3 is TGTGCCAGCAGCGCCAGACTAGAGTCCCGCGAGCAGTACTTC. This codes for CASSARLESREQYF.